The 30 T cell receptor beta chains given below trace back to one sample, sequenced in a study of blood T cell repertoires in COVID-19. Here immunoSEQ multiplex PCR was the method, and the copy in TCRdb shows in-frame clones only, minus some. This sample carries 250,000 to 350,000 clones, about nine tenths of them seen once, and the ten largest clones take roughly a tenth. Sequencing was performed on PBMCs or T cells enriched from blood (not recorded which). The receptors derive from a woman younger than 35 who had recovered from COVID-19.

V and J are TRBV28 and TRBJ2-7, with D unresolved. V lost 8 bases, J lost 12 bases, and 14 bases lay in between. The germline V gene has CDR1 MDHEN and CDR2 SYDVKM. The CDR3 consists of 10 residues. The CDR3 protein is CASASGSTYF. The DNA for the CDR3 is TGTGCCAGCGCGTCAGGCAGCACGTACTTC. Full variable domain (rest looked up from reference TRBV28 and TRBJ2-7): DVKVTQSSRYLVKRTGEKVFLECVQDMDHENMFWYRQDPGLGLRLIYFSYDVKMKEKGDIPEGYSVSREKKERFSLILESASTNQTSMYLCASASGSTYFGPGTRLTVT.

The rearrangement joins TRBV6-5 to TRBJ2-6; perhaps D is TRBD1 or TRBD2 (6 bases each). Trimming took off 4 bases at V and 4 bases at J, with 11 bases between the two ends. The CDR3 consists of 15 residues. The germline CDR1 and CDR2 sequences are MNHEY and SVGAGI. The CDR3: CASSSSGAGANVLTF. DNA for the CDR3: TGTGCCAGCAGTTCCTCGGGGGCAGGGGCCAACGTCCTGACTTTC.

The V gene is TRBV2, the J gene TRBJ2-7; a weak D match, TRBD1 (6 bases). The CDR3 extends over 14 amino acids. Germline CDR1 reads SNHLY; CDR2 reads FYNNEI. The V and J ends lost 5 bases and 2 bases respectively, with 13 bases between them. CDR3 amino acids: CASSINRAAYEQYF. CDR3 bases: TGTGCCAGCAGTATCAACAGGGCAGCCTACGAGCAGTACTTC. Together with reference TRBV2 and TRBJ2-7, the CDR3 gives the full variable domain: EPEVTQTPSHQVTQMGQEVILRCVPISNHLYFYWYRQILGQKVEFLVSFYNNEISEKSEIFDDQFSVERPDGSNFTLKIRSTKLEDSAMYFCASSINRAAYEQYFGPGTRLTVT.

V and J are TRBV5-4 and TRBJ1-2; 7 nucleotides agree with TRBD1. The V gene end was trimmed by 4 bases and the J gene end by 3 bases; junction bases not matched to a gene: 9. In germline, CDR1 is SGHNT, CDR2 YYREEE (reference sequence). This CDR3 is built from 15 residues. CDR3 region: CASSRGPPRDYGYTF. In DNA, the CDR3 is TGTGCCAGCAGCAGGGGGCCGCCCCGGGACTATGGCTACACCTTC.

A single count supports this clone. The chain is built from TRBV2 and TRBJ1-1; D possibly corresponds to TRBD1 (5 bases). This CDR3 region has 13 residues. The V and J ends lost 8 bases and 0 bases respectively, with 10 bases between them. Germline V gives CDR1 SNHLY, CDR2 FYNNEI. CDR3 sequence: CASLRGMNTEAFF. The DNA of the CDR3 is TGTGCCAGCCTTAGGGGAATGAACACTGAAGCTTTCTTT.

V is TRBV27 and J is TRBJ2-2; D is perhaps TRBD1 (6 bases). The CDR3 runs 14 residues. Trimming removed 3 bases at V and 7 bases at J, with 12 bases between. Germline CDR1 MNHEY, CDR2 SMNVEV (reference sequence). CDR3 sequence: CASSFSGANGELFF. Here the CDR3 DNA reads TGTGCCAGCAGTTTCTCAGGGGCTAACGGGGAGCTGTTTTTT.

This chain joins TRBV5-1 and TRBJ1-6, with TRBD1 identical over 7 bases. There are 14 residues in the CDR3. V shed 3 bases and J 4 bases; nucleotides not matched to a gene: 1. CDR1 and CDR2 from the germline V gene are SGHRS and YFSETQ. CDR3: CASSSRGYNSPLHF. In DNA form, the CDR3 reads TGCGCCAGCAGCTCCAGGGGGTATAATTCACCCCTCCACTTT.

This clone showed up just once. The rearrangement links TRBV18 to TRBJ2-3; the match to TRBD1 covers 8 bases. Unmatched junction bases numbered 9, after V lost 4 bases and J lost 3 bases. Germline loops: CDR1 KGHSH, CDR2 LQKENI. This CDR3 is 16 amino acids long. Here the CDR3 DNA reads TGTGCCAGCTCACGGGCAGGGGGCCTCGAAACAGATACGCAGTATTTT. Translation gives CASSRAGGLETDTQYF.

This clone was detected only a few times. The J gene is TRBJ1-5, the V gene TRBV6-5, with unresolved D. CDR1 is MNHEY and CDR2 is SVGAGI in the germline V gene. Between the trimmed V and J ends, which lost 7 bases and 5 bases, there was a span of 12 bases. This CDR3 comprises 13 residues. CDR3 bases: TGTGCCAGCACCTTTGTTACGGATCAGCCCCAGCATTTT. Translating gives CASTFVTDQPQHF.

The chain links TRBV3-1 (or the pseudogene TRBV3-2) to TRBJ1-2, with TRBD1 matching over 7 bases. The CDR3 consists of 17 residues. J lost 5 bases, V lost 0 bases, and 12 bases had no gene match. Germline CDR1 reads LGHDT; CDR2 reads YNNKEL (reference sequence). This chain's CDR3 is CASSQDLPGQSSYGYTF. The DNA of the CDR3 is TGTGCCAGCAGCCAAGATTTACCGGGACAGAGCTCATATGGCTACACCTTC.

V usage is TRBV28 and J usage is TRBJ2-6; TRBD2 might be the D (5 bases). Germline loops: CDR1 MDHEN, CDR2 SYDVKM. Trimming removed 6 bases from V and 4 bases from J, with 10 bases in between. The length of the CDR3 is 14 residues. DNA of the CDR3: TGTGCCAGCAGCGGGGTTCTCGGGGCCAACGTCCTGACTTTC. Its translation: CASSGVLGANVLTF.

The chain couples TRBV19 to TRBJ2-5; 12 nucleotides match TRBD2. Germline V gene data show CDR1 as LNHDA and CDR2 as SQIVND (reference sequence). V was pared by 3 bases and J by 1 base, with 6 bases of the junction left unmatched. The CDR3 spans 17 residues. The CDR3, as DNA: TGTGCCAGTAGTATCTCTTCACTAGCGGGGGGCCAAGAGACCCAGTACTTC. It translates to CASSISSLAGGQETQYF. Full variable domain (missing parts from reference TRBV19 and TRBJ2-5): DGGITQSPKYLFRKEGQNVTLSCEQNLNHDAMYWYRQDPGQGLRLIYYSQIVNDFQKGDIAEGYSVSREKKESFPLTVTSAQKNPTAFYLCASSISSLAGGQETQYFGPGTRLLVL.

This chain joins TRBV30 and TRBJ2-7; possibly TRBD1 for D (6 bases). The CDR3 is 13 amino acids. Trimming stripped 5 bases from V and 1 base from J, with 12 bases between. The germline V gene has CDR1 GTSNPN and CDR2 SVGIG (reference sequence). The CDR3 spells CAWDRTASYEQYF. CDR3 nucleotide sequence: TGTGCCTGGGACCGGACAGCATCCTACGAGCAGTACTTC.

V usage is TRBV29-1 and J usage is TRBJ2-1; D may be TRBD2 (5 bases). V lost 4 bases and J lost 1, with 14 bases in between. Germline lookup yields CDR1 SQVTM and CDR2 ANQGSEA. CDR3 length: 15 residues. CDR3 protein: CSVVFWTGSYNEQFF. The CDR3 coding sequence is TGCAGCGTTGTTTTCTGGACGGGATCCTACAATGAGCAGTTCTTC.

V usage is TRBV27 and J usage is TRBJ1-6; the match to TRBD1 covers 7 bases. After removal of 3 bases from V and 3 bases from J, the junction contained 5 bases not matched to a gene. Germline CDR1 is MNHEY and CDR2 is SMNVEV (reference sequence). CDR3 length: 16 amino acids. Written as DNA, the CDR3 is TGTGCCAGCAGTTTCACCAGGGGGTTCTATAATTCACCCCTCCACTTT. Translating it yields CASSFTRGFYNSPLHF.

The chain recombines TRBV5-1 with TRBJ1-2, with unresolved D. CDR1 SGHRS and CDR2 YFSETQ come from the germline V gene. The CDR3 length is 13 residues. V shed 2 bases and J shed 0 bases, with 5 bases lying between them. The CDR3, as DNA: TGCGCCAGCAGCTTTGCAGCTAACTATGGCTACACCTTC. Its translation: CASSFAANYGYTF.

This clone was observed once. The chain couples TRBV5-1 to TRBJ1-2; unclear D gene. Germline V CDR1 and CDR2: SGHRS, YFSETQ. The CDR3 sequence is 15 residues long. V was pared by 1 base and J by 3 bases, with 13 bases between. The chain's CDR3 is CASSLNPYVDYGYTF. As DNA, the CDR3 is TGCGCCAGCAGCTTGAACCCCTACGTCGACTATGGCTACACCTTC. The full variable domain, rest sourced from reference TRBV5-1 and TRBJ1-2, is KAGVTQTPRYLIKTRGQQVTLSCSPISGHRSVSWYQQTPGQGLQFLFEYFSETQRNKGNFPGRFSGRQFSNSRSEMNVSTLELGDSALYLCASSLNPYVDYGYTFGSGTRLTVV.

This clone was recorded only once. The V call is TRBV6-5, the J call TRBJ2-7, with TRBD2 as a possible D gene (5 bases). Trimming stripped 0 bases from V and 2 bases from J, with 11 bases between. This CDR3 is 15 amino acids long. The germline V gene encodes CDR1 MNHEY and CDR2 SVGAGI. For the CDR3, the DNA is TGTGCCAGCAGTTACTCGAGCGGCTTGCCCTACGAGCAGTACTTC. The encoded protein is CASSYSSGLPYEQYF.

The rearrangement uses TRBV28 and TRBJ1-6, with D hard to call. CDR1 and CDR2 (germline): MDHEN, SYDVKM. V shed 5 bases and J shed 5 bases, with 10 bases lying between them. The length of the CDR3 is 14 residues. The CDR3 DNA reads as TGTGCCAGCAGTCCCGGCGGTAATAATTCACCCCTCCACTTT. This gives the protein CASSPGGNNSPLHF.

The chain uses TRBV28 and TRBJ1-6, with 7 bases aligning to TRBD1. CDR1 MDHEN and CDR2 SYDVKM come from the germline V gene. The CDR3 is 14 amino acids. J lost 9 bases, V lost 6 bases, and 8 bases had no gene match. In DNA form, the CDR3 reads TGTGCCAGCAGCCCAGGGGGTAGGAGTTCACCCCTCCACTTT. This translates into CASSPGGRSSPLHF.

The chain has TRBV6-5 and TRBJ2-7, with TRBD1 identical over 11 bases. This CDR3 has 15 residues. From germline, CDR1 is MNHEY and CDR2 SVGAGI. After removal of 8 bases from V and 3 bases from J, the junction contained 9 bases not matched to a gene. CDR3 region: CASGTGTGGFYEQYF. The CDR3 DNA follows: TGTGCCAGCGGAACCGGGACAGGGGGTTTCTACGAGCAGTACTTC.

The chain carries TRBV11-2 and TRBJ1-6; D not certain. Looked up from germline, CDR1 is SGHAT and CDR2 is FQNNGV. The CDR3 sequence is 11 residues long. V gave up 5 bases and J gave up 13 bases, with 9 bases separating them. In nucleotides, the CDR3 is TGTGCCAGCAGCCGACACGGTCCCCTCCACTTT. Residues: CASSRHGPLHF. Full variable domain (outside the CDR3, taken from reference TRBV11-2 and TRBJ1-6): EAGVAQSPRYKIIEKRQSVAFWCNPISGHATLYWYQQILGQGPKLLIQFQNNGVVDDSQLPKDRFSAERLKGVDSTLKIQPAKLEDSAVYLCASSRHGPLHFGNGTRLTVT.

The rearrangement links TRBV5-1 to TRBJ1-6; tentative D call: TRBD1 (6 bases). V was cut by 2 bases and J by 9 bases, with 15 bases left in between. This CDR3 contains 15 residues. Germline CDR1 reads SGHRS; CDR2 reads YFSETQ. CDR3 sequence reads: CASSLMSGAGSPLHF. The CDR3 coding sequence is TGCGCCAGCAGCTTAATGTCAGGGGCCGGTTCACCCCTCCACTTT.

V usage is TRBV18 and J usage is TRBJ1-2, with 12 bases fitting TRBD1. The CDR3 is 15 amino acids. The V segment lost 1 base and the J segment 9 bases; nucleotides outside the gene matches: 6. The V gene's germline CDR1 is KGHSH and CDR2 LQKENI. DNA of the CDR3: TGTGCCAGCTCACCACAGGGACAGGGGGCTATGAGCTACACCTTC. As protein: CASSPQGQGAMSYTF.

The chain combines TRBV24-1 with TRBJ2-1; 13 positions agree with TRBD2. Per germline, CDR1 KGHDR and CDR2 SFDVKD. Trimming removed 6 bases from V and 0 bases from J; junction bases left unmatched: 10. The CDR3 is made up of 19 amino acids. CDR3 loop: CATSFPGLAGLDSYNEQFF. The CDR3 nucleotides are TGTGCCACCAGTTTTCCGGGACTAGCGGGGTTAGACTCCTACAATGAGCAGTTCTTC.

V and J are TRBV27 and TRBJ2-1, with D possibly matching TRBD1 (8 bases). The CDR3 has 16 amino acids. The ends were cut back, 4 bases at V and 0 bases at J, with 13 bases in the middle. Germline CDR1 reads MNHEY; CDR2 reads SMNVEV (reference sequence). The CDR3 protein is CASSSQGGSSYNEQFF. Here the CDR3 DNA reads TGTGCCAGCAGTTCACAGGGGGGGAGCTCCTACAATGAGCAGTTCTTC.

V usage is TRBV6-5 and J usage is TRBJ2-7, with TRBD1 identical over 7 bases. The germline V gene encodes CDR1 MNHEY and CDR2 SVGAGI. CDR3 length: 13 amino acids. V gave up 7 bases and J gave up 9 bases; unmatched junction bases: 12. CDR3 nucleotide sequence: TGTGCCAGCAAAGCCTCAGGGGGATTAGGGCAGTACTTC. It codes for CASKASGGLGQYF.

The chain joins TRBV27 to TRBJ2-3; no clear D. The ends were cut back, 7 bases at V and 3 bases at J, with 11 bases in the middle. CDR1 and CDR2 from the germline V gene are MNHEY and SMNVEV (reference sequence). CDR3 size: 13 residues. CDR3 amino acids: CASTLRGTDTQYF. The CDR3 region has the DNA TGTGCCAGCACCCTTCGAGGAACAGATACGCAGTATTTT.

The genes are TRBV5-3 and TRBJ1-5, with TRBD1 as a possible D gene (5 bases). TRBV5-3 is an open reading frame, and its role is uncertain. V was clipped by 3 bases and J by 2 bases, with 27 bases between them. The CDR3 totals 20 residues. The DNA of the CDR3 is TGTGCCAGAAGCTCGGGAAGTAGGGGTTCGGAGGGTTTGCGCAATCAGCCCCAGCATTTT. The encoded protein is CARSSGSRGSEGLRNQPQHF.

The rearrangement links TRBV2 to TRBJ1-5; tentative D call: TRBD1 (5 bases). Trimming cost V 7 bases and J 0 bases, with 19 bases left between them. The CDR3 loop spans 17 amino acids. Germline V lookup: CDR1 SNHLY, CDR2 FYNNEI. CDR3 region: CASTTVQGGFSNQPQHF. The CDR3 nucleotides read TGTGCCAGCACGACGGTCCAGGGTGGGTTTAGCAATCAGCCCCAGCATTTT.